This TCR beta chain originates from a study of blood T cell repertoires in COVID-19 (dated by TCRdb to 2019 to 2021). A note on the overall study: Samples from collaborators originated in the United States, Italy and Spain and spanned both the acute and convalescent phases of COVID-19. The dataset comprised deeply sampled blood TCRbeta repertoires from subjects exposed to, actively infected with, or recovered from COVID-19. The prospective study material was composed of cDNA or gDNA derived from T cells, B-cell-depleted T cells, or PBMCs. The samples were drawn from two sources: the first 160 participants of the ongoing ImmuneRACE study, and fewer than 1,500 subjects contributed by 6 global collaborators. Where HLA class I and class II types were available, the types were taken from metadata supplied by the sample provider, not from assay-based typing. A freely available public database, intended as a resource for researchers studying the immune response to SARS-CoV-2, is where the repertoires were released. A de-identified subject ID, COVID-19 status, age in years and sex were almost always included in the sample metadata. General study outcomes and caveats: How much clinical and demographic metadata was included differed by source and by participant, and the metadata was provided uncurated.

Measured from the cysteine to the phenylalanine, the CDR3 is 16 residues long. The retained sequence is limited to the CDR3, 48 bases, with the frame set at the first base. From the germline V gene (reference sequence), CDR1 is LGHDT and CDR2 is YNNKEL. V trim: 0 bases; J trim: 3 bases; unmatched bases: 1. The immunoSEQ Assay, a bias-controlled multiplex PCR, was used to amplify TCRbeta CDR3 regions from genomic DNA. The study's own analysis went as follows. Within the assay, amplification of reference gene primers was used to estimate how many nucleated cells each sample contained. Sequence reads were collapsed and filtered to measure the absolute abundance of every unique TCRbeta CDR3 rearrangement. Productive Simpson clonality was computed per sample as the square root of Simpson's diversity index over productive rearrangements. TCRdb re-hosts the immuneACCESS table, in-frame sequences only. Its copies lack some clones; in the studies checked, an unresolved V gene accounts for under half of them, and the cause for the rest is not known. V and J calls and clone size are given by that table; D and trimming were obtained from the DNA. The sample table shows some 46,000 clones, and 80% to 90% are seen once. Clones ranked in the top ten supply about 5% of the sample.

Whole blood was collected in K2EDTA tubes by collaborating institutions according to the institutions' own protocols. For TCRbeta analysis, collaborator samples were shipped as frozen whole blood, as isolated PBMCs, or as DNA extracted from either sample type. On this clone: Its antigen is currently not known. No base-level quality is on record; no much larger clone is a single base apart.

The sequence came from a human donor in a cohort sampled during active COVID-19. The V and J segments used are TRBV3-1 (or the pseudogene TRBV3-2) and TRBJ2-1; 11 bases in the junction line up with TRBD2. The sample was peripheral blood. The nucleotide sequence reads TGTGCCAGCAGCCAAGATGGACTAGCGGGCTACAATGAGCAGTTCTTC. Its protein is CASSQDGLAGYNEQFF.